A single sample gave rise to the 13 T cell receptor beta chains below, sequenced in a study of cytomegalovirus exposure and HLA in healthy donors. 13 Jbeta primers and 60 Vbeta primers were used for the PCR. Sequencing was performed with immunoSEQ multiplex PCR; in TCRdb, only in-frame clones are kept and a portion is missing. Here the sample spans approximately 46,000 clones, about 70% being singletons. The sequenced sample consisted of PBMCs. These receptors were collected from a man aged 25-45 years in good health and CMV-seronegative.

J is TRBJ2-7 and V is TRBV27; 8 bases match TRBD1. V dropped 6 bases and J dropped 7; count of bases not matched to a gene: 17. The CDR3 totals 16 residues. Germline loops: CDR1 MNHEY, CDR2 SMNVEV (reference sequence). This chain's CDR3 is CASSPILGQGNGEQYF. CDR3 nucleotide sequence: TGTGCCAGCAGCCCTATCCTTGGACAGGGCAATGGGGAGCAGTACTTC.

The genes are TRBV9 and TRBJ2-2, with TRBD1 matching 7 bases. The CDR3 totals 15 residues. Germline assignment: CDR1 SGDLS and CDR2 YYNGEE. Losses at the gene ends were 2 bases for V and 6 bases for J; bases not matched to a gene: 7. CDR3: CASSVTGNVAGELFF. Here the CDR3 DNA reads TGTGCCAGCAGCGTGACAGGGAACGTCGCCGGGGAGCTGTTTTTT.

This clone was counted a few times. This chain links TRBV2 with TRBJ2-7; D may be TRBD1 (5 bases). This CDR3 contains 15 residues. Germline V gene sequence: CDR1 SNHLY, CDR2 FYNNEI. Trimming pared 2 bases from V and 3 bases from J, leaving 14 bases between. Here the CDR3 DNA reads TGTGCCAGCAGTGAATGGGGCAGGAGATACTACGAGCAGTACTTC. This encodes CASSEWGRRYYEQYF.

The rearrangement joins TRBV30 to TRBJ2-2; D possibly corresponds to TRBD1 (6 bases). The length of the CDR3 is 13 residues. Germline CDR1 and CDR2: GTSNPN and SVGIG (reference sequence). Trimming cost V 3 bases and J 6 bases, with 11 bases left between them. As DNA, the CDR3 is TGTGCCTGGAGAGCAGGGGTAGCCGGGGAGCTGTTTTTT. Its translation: CAWRAGVAGELFF.

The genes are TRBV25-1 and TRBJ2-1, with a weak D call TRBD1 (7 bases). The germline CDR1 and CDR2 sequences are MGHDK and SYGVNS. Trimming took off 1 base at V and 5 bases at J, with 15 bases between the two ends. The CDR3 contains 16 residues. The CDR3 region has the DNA TGTGCCAGCAGTGAATTACGGAGGGGGCTGAACAATGAGCAGTTCTTC. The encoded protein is CASSELRRGLNNEQFF.

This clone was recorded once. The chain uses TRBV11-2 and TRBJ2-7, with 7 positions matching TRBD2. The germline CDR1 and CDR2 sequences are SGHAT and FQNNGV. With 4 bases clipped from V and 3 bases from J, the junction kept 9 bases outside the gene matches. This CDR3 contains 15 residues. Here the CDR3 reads CASSSLGGSFYEQYF. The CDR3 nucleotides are TGTGCCAGCAGCTCGCTGGGCGGGAGCTTCTACGAGCAGTACTTC.

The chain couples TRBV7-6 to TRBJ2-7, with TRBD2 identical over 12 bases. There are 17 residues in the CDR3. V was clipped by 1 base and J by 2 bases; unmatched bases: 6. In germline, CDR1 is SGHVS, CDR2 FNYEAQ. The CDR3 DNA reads TGTGCCAGCAGCTTAGATCTAGCGGGAGGGTTCACCTACGAGCAGTACTTC. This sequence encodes CASSLDLAGGFTYEQYF. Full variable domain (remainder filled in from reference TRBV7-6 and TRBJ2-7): GAGVSQSPRYKVTKRGQDVALRCDPISGHVSLYWYRQALGQGPEFLTYFNYEAQQDKSGLPNDRFSAERPEGSISTLTIQRTEQRDSAMYRCASSLDLAGGFTYEQYFGPGTRLTVT.

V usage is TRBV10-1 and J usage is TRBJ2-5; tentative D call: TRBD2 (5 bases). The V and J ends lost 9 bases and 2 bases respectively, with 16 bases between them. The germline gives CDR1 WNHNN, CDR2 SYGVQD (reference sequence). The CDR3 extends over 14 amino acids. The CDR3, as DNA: TGCGCCAGGTACGGGGAAGGGCTTCAAGAGACCCAGTACTTC. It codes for CARYGEGLQETQYF.

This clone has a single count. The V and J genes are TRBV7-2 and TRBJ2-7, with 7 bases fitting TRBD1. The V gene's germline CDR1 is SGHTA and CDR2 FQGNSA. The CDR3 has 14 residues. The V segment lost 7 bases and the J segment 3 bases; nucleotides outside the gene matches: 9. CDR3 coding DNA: TGTGCCAGCACCCCGACAGGGCGGTACTACGAGCAGTACTTC. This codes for CASTPTGRYYEQYF. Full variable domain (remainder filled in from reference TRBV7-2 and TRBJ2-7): GAGVSQSPSNKVTEKGKDVELRCDPISGHTALYWYRQSLGQGLEFLIYFQGNSAPDKSGLPSDRFSAERTGGSVSTLTIQRTQQEDSAVYLCASTPTGRYYEQYFGPGTRLTVT.

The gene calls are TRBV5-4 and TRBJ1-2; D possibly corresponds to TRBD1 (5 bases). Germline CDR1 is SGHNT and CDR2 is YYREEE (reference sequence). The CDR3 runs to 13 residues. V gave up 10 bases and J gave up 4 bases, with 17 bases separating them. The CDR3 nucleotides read TGTGCCTCGAAGGGGTGGTCCAGCTATGGCTACACCTTC. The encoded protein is CASKGWSSYGYTF.

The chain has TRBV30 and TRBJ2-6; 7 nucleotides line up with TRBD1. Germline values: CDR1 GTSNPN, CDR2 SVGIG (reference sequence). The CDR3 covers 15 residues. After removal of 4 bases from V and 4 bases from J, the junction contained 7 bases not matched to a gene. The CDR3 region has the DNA TGTGCCTGGATGGGCAGGGGGTCGGGGGCCAACGTCCTGACTTTC. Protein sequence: CAWMGRGSGANVLTF.

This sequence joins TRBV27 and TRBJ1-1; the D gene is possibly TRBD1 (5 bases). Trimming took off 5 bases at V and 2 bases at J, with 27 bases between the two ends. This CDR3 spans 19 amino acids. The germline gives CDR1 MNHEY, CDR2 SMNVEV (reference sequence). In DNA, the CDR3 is TGTGCCAGCAGTCGACTCCCCGTCATGGAGGGGAAGACAAACACTGAAGCTTTCTTT. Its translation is CASSRLPVMEGKTNTEAFF.

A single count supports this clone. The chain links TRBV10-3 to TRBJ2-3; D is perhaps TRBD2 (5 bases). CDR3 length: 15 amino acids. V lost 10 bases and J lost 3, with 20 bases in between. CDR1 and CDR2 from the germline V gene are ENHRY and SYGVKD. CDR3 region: CATKRDGVLTDTQYF. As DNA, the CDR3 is TGTGCCACCAAGAGAGACGGGGTATTGACAGATACGCAGTATTTT.